One sample yielded the 23 T cell receptor beta chains listed below, sequenced in a study of blood T cell repertoires in COVID-19. Produced via immunoSEQ multiplex PCR; TCRdb's table is partial and in-frame only. Among 350,000 or so clones, more than 90% were seen once, and the ten largest hold less than 20%. The sequenced sample was PBMCs or T cells enriched from blood (not recorded which). These receptor sequences come from a woman aged 25 to 39 who had recovered from COVID-19.

The chain has TRBV3-1 (or the pseudogene TRBV3-2) and TRBJ1-6, with a possible D match to TRBD1 (5 bases). Trimming removed 1 base at V and 10 bases at J, with 14 bases between. Germline V gives CDR1 LGHDT, CDR2 YNNKEL (reference sequence). This CDR3 has 15 residues. CDR3 amino acids: CASSQGGGGGSPLHF. CDR3 DNA: TGTGCCAGCAGCCAAGGCGGCGGGGGTGGATCACCCCTCCACTTT.

The genes are TRBV28 and TRBJ1-2; TRBD1 matches at 8 bases. The length of the CDR3 is 13 residues. From germline, CDR1 is MDHEN and CDR2 SYDVKM. The J segment lost 6 bases and the V segment lost 6 bases, leaving 6 bases of the junction unmatched. The CDR3 DNA sequence: TGTGCCAGCAGCCCACGACAGGGGCATGGCTACACCTTC. Protein: CASSPRQGHGYTF.

The chain has TRBV19 and TRBJ1-2; 9 positions match TRBD1. The CDR3 runs to 15 residues. Germline V gene sequence: CDR1 LNHDA, CDR2 SQIVND (reference sequence). J lost 4 bases, V lost 6 bases, and 9 bases had no gene match. CDR3 protein: CASRPPGQGGYGYTF. The CDR3 DNA is TGTGCCAGTAGGCCTCCGGGACAGGGAGGCTATGGCTACACCTTC.

The gene calls are TRBV4-3 and TRBJ1-2, with 9 bases that match TRBD1. V shed 0 bases and J 2 bases; nucleotides not matched to a gene: 7. Germline loops: CDR1 LGHNA, CDR2 YSLEER. The CDR3 is 17 residues long. The CDR3: CASSQDTGGHYNYGYTF. The DNA for the CDR3 is TGCGCCAGCAGCCAAGACACAGGGGGCCACTACAACTATGGCTACACCTTC.

The chain links TRBV6-5 to TRBJ1-1; the D gene is possibly TRBD1 (6 bases). Germline CDR1 is MNHEY and CDR2 is SVGAGI. V was trimmed by 5 bases and J by 0 bases, leaving 10 bases between them. CDR3 size: 14 residues. This CDR3 reads CASSRDTLNTEAFF. As DNA, the CDR3 is TGTGCCAGCAGTCGGGACACCTTGAACACTGAAGCTTTCTTT.

The chain combines TRBV5-4 with TRBJ2-7; TRBD2 is a possible D gene (5 bases). The germline CDR1 and CDR2 sequences are SGHNT and YYREEE (reference sequence). The CDR3 is 15 amino acids. The V and J ends lost 4 bases and 2 bases respectively, with 16 bases between them. The CDR3 DNA is TGTGCCAGCAGCGATAGCGCGGTGAACCCCTACGAGCAGTACTTC. Its translation: CASSDSAVNPYEQYF.

V and J are TRBV28 and TRBJ2-1; possibly TRBD2 for D (6 bases). The CDR3 extends over 15 amino acids. The ends were cut back, 5 bases at V and 4 bases at J, with 15 bases in the middle. Germline V gene data show CDR1 as MDHEN and CDR2 as SYDVKM. The CDR3 sequence: CASSVTSPLYNEQFF. The CDR3 bases are TGTGCCAGCAGTGTAACTAGCCCGCTATACAATGAGCAGTTCTTC.

This sequence joins TRBV28 and TRBJ2-7, with 9 bases that match TRBD1. Looked up from germline, CDR1 is MDHEN and CDR2 is SYDVKM. The CDR3 spans 14 residues. V trimming: 3 bases; J trimming: 8 bases; junction bases outside the gene matches: 8. The CDR3 nucleotides are TGTGCCAGCAGTTTCACCCTACAGGGGGCCCAGCAGTACTTC. Translation gives CASSFTLQGAQQYF. Full variable domain (missing parts from reference TRBV28 and TRBJ2-7): DVKVTQSSRYLVKRTGEKVFLECVQDMDHENMFWYRQDPGLGLRLIYFSYDVKMKEKGDIPEGYSVSREKKERFSLILESASTNQTSMYLCASSFTLQGAQQYFGPGTRLTVT.

The CDR3 loop reads CASSLGSGGSGTEAFF. The CDR3 DNA follows: TGCGCCAGCAGCTTGGGATCAGGGGGGTCAGGCACTGAAGCTTTCTTT. The chain combines TRBV5-1 with TRBJ1-1; 7 bases are a match to TRBD1. V lost 0 bases to trimming and J lost 4 bases; unmatched junction nucleotides: 9. CDR1 SGHRS and CDR2 YFSETQ come from the germline V gene. The CDR3 has 16 amino acids.

Only a few counts were recorded for this clone. V is TRBV5-4 and J is TRBJ1-1, with 7 bases identical to TRBD1. CDR3 length: 16 residues. The junction had 10 bases not matched to a gene; V was cut back by 0 bases and J by 5 bases. The V gene's germline CDR1 is SGHNT and CDR2 YYREEE (reference sequence). The CDR3 here is CASSLAFRGRVTEAFF. The CDR3 bases are TGTGCCAGCAGCTTGGCCTTTAGGGGGCGCGTGACTGAAGCTTTCTTT. Using reference TRBV5-4 and TRBJ1-1 for the parts outside the CDR3, the full variable domain is ETGVTQSPTHLIKTRGQQVTLRCSSQSGHNTVSWYQQALGQGPQFIFQYYREEENGRGNFPPRFSGLQFPNYSSELNVNALELDDSALYLCASSLAFRGRVTEAFFGQGTRLTVV.

This clone has just one count. The CDR3 DNA is TGTGCCAGCAGCCACAGGGGGGGGAGCTCCTACAATGAGCAGTTCTTC. The encoded protein is CASSHRGGSSYNEQFF. The genes are TRBV7-8 and TRBJ2-1, with TRBD1 as a possible D gene (8 bases). This CDR3 spans 16 amino acids. The V gene's germline CDR1 is SGHVS and CDR2 FQNEAQ. V lost 5 bases and J lost 0, with 14 bases in between. The full variable domain, completed using reference TRBV7-8 and TRBJ2-1, is GAGVSQSPRYKVAKRGQDVALRCDPISGHVSLFWYQQALGQGPEFLTYFQNEAQLDKSGLPSDRFFAERPEGSVSTLKIQRTQQEDSAVYLCASSHRGGSSYNEQFFGPGTRLTVL.

The chain has TRBV7-6 and TRBJ2-1; 7 nucleotides line up with TRBD2. There are 17 residues in the CDR3. CDR1 and CDR2 from the germline V gene are SGHVS and FNYEAQ. V was clipped by 0 bases and J by 2 bases; unmatched bases: 7. The CDR3 DNA is TGTGCCAGCAGCTTAGCGGCAACGACTAGCACCTACAATGAGCAGTTCTTC. This codes for CASSLAATTSTYNEQFF.

This chain uses TRBV28 with TRBJ2-3, with D possibly being TRBD2 (5 bases). The V and J ends lost 8 bases and 2 bases respectively, with 14 bases between them. The CDR3 extends over 14 amino acids. The V gene's germline CDR1 is MDHEN and CDR2 SYDVKM. This CDR3 reads CASHGRDFTDTQYF. The CDR3 DNA is TGTGCCAGCCATGGCCGGGATTTCACAGATACGCAGTATTTT.

The chain is built from TRBV7-8 and TRBJ1-5; D gene uncertain. Germline lookup yields CDR1 SGHVS and CDR2 FQNEAQ. Trimming shortened V by 5 bases and J by 4 bases, and 18 bases separated the two germline ends. The CDR3 is 16 residues long. The CDR3: CASSPLPPTGNQPQHF. The CDR3 DNA reads TGTGCCAGCAGCCCCCTACCTCCGACGGGGAATCAGCCCCAGCATTTT.

The chain has TRBV3-1 (or the pseudogene TRBV3-2) and TRBJ1-2; tentative D call: TRBD1 (5 bases). CDR1 LGHDT and CDR2 YNNKEL come from the germline V gene (reference sequence). The CDR3 has 12 residues. V gave up 4 bases and J gave up 8 bases, with 11 bases separating them. CDR3 DNA sequence: TGTGCCAGCAGCCGGAGGGGAGACGGCTACACCTTC. It is translated as CASSRRGDGYTF.

The sample holds one count of this clone. The V call is TRBV6-6, the J call TRBJ2-2; 10 bases match TRBD1. Per the germline V gene, CDR1 is MNHNY and CDR2 is SVGAGI (reference sequence). The CDR3 runs 14 residues. Losses at the gene ends were 0 bases for V and 13 bases for J; bases not matched to a gene: 5. CDR3 sequence: CASSYSGRDRGLFF. In DNA, the CDR3 is TGTGCCAGCAGTTACTCGGGCAGGGACAGGGGGCTGTTTTTT.

The gene calls are TRBV27 and TRBJ1-4, with unresolved D. CDR3 length: 12 residues. Germline CDR1 reads MNHEY; CDR2 reads SMNVEV (reference sequence). Trimming pared 6 bases from V and 4 bases from J, leaving 6 bases between. CDR3 nucleotides: TGTGCCAGCAGCTCTCTTAATGAAAAACTGTTTTTT. The encoded protein is CASSSLNEKLFF. Variable domain in full (rest from reference TRBV27 and TRBJ1-4): EAQVTQNPRYLITVTGKKLTVTCSQNMNHEYMSWYRQDPGLGLRQIYYSMNVEVTDKGDVPEGYKVSRKEKRNFPLILESPSPNQTSLYFCASSSLNEKLFFGSGTQLSVL.

The chain links TRBV7-2 to TRBJ1-5; 9 bases match TRBD1. The CDR3 sequence is 15 residues long. The germline V gene has CDR1 SGHTA and CDR2 FQGNSA. V was pared by 1 base and J by 6 bases, with 4 bases of the junction left unmatched. The DNA of the CDR3 is TGTGCCAGCAGCTTAGGTACAGGGGGCAGTCAGCCCCAGCATTTT. Amino acids: CASSLGTGGSQPQHF. The full variable domain, in which reference TRBV7-2 and TRBJ1-5 provide the parts outside the CDR3, is GAGVSQSPSNKVTEKGKDVELRCDPISGHTALYWYRQSLGQGLEFLIYFQGNSAPDKSGLPSDRFSAERTGGSVSTLTIQRTQQEDSAVYLCASSLGTGGSQPQHFGDGTRLSIL.

The chain is built from TRBV7-9 and TRBJ2-5; 10 bases agree with TRBD2. The V gene end was trimmed by 1 base and the J gene end by 6 bases; junction bases not matched to a gene: 5. Germline lookup yields CDR1 SEHNR and CDR2 FQNEAQ (reference sequence). This CDR3 is built from 15 residues. The CDR3 coding sequence is TGTGCCAGCAGCTTAGGGCTAGCGGGGGCACAGACCCAGTACTTC. Its protein is CASSLGLAGAQTQYF.

The V call is TRBV28, the J call TRBJ2-5; perhaps TRBD1 as D (6 bases). The CDR3 is 14 residues long. V lost 2 bases and J lost 4, with 11 bases in between. Germline V gives CDR1 MDHEN, CDR2 SYDVKM. CDR3 protein: CASSLQGLRETQYF. The DNA of the CDR3 is TGTGCCAGCAGTTTACAGGGGTTGCGAGAGACCCAGTACTTC.

This clone was detected once. Other DNA sequences in the sample encode the same CDR3. The rearrangement uses TRBV18 and TRBJ1-1; the D is unclear. V lost 2 bases and J lost 1, with 5 bases in between. Germline V CDR1 and CDR2: KGHSH, LQKENI. This CDR3 has 13 residues. The CDR3, as DNA: TGTGCCAGCTCACCATCAGGGAACACTGAAGCTTTCTTT. Amino acids: CASSPSGNTEAFF. The variable domain in full, with the rest retrieved from reference TRBV18 and TRBJ1-1, is NAGVMQNPRHLVRRRGQEARLRCSPMKGHSHVYWYRQLPEEGLKFMVYLQKENIIDESGMPKERFSAEFPKEGPSILRIQQVVRGDSAAYFCASSPSGNTEAFFGQGTRLTVV.

The chain joins TRBV7-3 to TRBJ2-2; D remains unclear. The CDR3 has 12 residues. The germline V gene encodes CDR1 SGHTA and CDR2 FQGTGA. Trimming took off 2 bases at V and 7 bases at J, with 5 bases between the two ends. DNA for the CDR3: TGTGCCAGCAGCTTACCTGTCGGGGAGCTGTTTTTT. Protein sequence: CASSLPVGELFF.

This sequence joins TRBV5-1 and TRBJ2-7, with a tentative D call TRBD2 (7 bases). This CDR3 region has 13 residues. Trimming stripped 2 bases from V and 7 bases from J, with 13 bases between. Germline assignment: CDR1 SGHRS and CDR2 YFSETQ. The CDR3 region has the DNA TGCGCCAGCAGCTTTGGGGGAGGGGGAGAGCAGTACTTC. Amino acid sequence: CASSFGGGGEQYF.